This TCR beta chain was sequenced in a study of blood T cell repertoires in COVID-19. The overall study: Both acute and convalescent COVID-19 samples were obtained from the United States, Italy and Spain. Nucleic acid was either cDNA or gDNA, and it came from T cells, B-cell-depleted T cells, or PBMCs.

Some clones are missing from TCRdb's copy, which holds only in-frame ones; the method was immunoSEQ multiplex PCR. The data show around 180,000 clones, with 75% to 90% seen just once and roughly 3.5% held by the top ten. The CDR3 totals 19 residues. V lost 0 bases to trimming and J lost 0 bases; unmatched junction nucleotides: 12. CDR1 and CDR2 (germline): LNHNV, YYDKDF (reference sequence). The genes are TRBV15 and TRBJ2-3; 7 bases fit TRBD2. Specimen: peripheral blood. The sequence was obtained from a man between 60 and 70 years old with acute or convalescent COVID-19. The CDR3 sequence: CATSRDGASGTASTDTQYF. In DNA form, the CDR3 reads TGTGCCACCAGCAGAGATGGGGCTAGCGGTACCGCTAGCACAGATACGCAGTATTTT.